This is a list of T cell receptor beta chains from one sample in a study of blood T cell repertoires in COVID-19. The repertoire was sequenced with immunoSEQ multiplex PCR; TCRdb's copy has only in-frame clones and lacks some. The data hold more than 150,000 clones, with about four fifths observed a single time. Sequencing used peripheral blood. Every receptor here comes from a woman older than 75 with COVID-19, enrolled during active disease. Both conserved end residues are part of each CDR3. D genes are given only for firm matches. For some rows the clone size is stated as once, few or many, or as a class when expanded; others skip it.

TGTGCCAGCCGGACTAGCGGGAGGGTGACTGAGCAGTTCTTC,CASRTSGRVTEQFF,TRBJ2-1,TRBV6-5,few,TRBD2
TGTGCCAGCAGTGCGTACTCAAACCAGCCCCAGCATTTT,CASSAYSNQPQHF,TRBJ1-5,TRBV6-4,few,NA
TGTGCCAGCAACAGGGACAGGGGTCCACAGCCCCAGCATTTT,CASNRDRGPQPQHF,TRBJ1-5,TRBV2,NA,TRBD1
TGTGCCAGCTCACCACCTACAGCGGGAGATGCGAACATTCAGTACTTC,CASSPPTAGDANIQYF,TRBJ2-4,TRBV18,NA,TRBD2
TGTGCCAGCAGTGAAAGGTGGGGTGGGACAGCTGAAGCTTTCTTT,CASSERWGGTAEAFF,TRBJ1-1,TRBV6-1,NA,TRBD1
TGTGCCAGTAGTATAAATTTAGGGACAGGGGGGTACAATCAGCCCCAGCATTTT,CASSINLGTGGYNQPQHF,TRBJ1-5,TRBV19,NA,TRBD1
TGTGCCAGCAGCCCGAGTAGCAATCAGCCCCAGCATTTT,CASSPSSNQPQHF,TRBJ1-5,TRBV7-2,NA,NA
TGTGCCAGCACCGAGCTAGCGGGAGTCGGCAATGAGCAGTTCTTC,CASTELAGVGNEQFF,TRBJ2-1,TRBV6-5,NA,TRBD2
TGCGCCAGCAGCTCTAGCGTCGGCTATAACTATGGCTACACCTTC,CASSSSVGYNYGYTF,TRBJ1-2,TRBV5-1,NA,NA
TGTGCCAGCAGCCAAAATTTACAAGAGACCCAGTACTTC,CASSQNLQETQYF,TRBJ2-5,TRBV3-1/TRBV3-2,once,NA
TGTGCCAGCAGCCGCCTACAGGGGTCCCCCTACGAGCAGTACTTC,CASSRLQGSPYEQYF,TRBJ2-7,TRBV3-1/TRBV3-2,few,TRBD1
TGTGCCAGCAGCTTTACAGGGCCCGAGCAGTACTTC,CASSFTGPEQYF,TRBJ2-7,TRBV7-2,NA,NA
TGTGCCAGCATCGTGGAGAGCGGGGAGCTGTTTTTT,CASIVESGELFF,TRBJ2-2,TRBV2,NA,NA
TGTGCCAGCAGTTACGGGCGAGTAGATCCAGATACGCAGTATTTT,CASSYGRVDPDTQYF,TRBJ2-3,TRBV6-5,NA,NA
TGTGCCAGCAGCAAAGCAGGGGGGACCCAGTACTTC,CASSKAGGTQYF,TRBJ2-5,TRBV12-3/TRBV12-4,few,TRBD1
TGTGCCAGCAGCGCAAGACTGGGTGGTGAGTTCTTC,CASSARLGGEFF,TRBJ2-1,TRBV2,NA,NA
TGTGCCAGTAGTATAGAGGGGCGCCGGGGCTACACCTTC,CASSIEGRRGYTF,TRBJ1-2,TRBV19,NA,NA
TGTGCCTGGACAGGGGACCTCGTTATAACCGGGGAGCTGTTTTTT,CAWTGDLVITGELFF,TRBJ2-2,TRBV30,NA,NA
TGTGCCACCAGCAGAGATCCCCCCCCACAGGGGGCGAATGAAAAACTGTTTTTT,CATSRDPPPQGANEKLFF,TRBJ1-4,TRBV15,once,TRBD1
TGTGCCAGCAGCCTTCAGGGCGCAACTAATGAAAAACTGTTTTTT,CASSLQGATNEKLFF,TRBJ1-4,TRBV3-1/TRBV3-2,NA,NA
TGCGCCAGCAGCTTGGATACAGGGCCCGGCTACACCTTC,CASSLDTGPGYTF,TRBJ1-2,TRBV5-1,NA,NA
TGTGCCAGTAGTATGAGGAGAAGGGGTAATCAGTATGGCTACACCTTC,CASSMRRRGNQYGYTF,TRBJ1-2,TRBV19,NA,NA
TGTGCCAGCAGCAAAGGGGACAGGGTCTTGTCAACTAATGAAAAACTGTTTTTT,CASSKGDRVLSTNEKLFF,TRBJ1-4,TRBV21-1,once,NA
TGTGCCAGCAGCCAAGATACAGGGCCCTATAGCAATCAGCCCCAGCATTTT,CASSQDTGPYSNQPQHF,TRBJ1-5,TRBV3-1/TRBV3-2,once,NA
TGTGCCAGCAAACAGGGGGCCACGGGTAACACTGAAGCTTTCTTT,CASKQGATGNTEAFF,TRBJ1-1,TRBV19,NA,TRBD1
TGTGCCAGCAGCCCCCTAACGGGAGGAAAGTATTTT,CASSPLTGGKYF,TRBJ2-3,TRBV5-4,NA,TRBD2
TGTGCCAGCAGGAACGACAGGAGCTCCTATAATTCACCCCTCCACTTT,CASRNDRSSYNSPLHF,TRBJ1-6,TRBV27,NA,NA
TGTGCCAGCAACCCACAGGGGCCCTATGGCTACACCTTC,CASNPQGPYGYTF,TRBJ1-2,TRBV2,few,TRBD1
TGCGCCAGCAGCCAAAGCGGGAGTGCCTACAATGAGCAGTTCTTC,CASSQSGSAYNEQFF,TRBJ2-1,TRBV4-1,NA,TRBD2
TGTGCCAGCAGTGGACCTTTGGGACAGGGGTACAACACTGAAGCTTTCTTT,CASSGPLGQGYNTEAFF,TRBJ1-1,TRBV2,once,TRBD1
TGTGCCAGCAGCTGGTCGGGACAGGATGGCTACACCTTC,CASSWSGQDGYTF,TRBJ1-2,TRBV7-9,once,TRBD1
TGTGCCAGCAGCTTAGGACTAGGACAGGGAAAGTTGAACACTGAAGCTTTCTTT,CASSLGLGQGKLNTEAFF,TRBJ1-1,TRBV7-9,NA,TRBD1
TGTGCCAGCAGCCCTGGGCGGGTAGCTTCGGATGAGCAGTTCTTC,CASSPGRVASDEQFF,TRBJ2-1,TRBV7-2,NA,NA
TGTGCCAGCAGGGTGGGCGTTGGGGAGGACTATGGCTACACCTTC,CASRVGVGEDYGYTF,TRBJ1-2,TRBV6-5,NA,NA
TGTGCCACCAGCAACGGACTAGCGGGAGGAGCCCAAGAGACCCAGTACTTC,CATSNGLAGGAQETQYF,TRBJ2-5,TRBV15,NA,TRBD2
TGTGCCACCAGCGCCGGTAATGAGCAGTTCTTC,CATSAGNEQFF,TRBJ2-1,TRBV24-1,NA,NA